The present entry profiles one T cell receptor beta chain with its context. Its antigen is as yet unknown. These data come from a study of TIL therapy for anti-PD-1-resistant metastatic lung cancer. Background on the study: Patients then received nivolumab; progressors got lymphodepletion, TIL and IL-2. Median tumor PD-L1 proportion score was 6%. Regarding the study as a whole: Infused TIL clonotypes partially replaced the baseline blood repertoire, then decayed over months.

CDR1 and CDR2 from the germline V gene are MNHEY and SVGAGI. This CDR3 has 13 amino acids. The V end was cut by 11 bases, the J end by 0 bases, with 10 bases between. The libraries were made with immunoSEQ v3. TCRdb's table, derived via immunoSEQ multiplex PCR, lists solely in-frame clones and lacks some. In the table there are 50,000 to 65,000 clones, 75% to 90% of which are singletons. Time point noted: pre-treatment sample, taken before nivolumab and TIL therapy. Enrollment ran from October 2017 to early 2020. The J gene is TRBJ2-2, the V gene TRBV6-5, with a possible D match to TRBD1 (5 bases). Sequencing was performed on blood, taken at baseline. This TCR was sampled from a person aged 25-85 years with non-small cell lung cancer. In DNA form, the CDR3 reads TGTGCCGTCCGACAGCCGAACACCGGGGAGCTGTTTTTT. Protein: CAVRQPNTGELFF.